Listed here is a single TCR beta chain. In the authors' workflow: It was from reference gene primer amplification that nucleated cell counts were estimated. The assay was immunoSEQ multiplex PCR, and TCRdb's table has in-frame clones only and misses some. V and J calls and clone size are given by that table; D and trimming were obtained from the DNA. The sample lists approximately 91,000 clones; 87% were seen once. From germline, CDR1 is MNHEY and CDR2 SMNVEV (reference sequence). V lost 5 bases, J lost 6 bases, and 14 bases lay in between. The CDR3 spans 13 residues. These data originate in a study of blood T cell repertoires in COVID-19. Study background: Acute and convalescent COVID-19 specimens originated in the United States, Italy and Spain.

Sequenced material: peripheral blood. This TCR derives from a man in his 70s with acute or convalescent COVID-19. The chain couples TRBV27 to TRBJ2-7, with D perhaps TRBD1 (6 bases). CDR3 nucleotide sequence: TGTGCCAGCAGTCCAACAGGGTCTGGCGAGCAGTACTTC. Translation gives CASSPTGSGEQYF.